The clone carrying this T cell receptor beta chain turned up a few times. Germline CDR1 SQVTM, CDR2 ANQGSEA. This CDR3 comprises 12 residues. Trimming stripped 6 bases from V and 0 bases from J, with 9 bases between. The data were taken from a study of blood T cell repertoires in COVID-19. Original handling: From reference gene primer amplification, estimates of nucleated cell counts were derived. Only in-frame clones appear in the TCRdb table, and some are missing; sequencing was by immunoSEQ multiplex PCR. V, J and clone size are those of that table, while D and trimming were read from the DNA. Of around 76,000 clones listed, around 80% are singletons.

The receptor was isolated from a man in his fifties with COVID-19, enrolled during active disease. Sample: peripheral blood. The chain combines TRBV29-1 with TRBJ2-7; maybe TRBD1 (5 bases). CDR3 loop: CSVMTASYEQYF. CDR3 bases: TGCAGCGTGATGACAGCCTCCTACGAGCAGTACTTC.